Each of the 26 T cell receptor beta chains below was sequenced from the same sample in a study of blood T cell repertoires in COVID-19. The table came from immunoSEQ multiplex PCR; TCRdb's copy has only in-frame clones and leaves some out. The sample has roughly 300,000 clones; approximately 87% are singletons. Sequencing was carried out using peripheral blood. These receptors were obtained from a woman in her forties or fifties who had recovered from COVID-19.

CDR3 in DNA: TGTGCCAGTAGTTCTGCGGCAGGGTCCACTGAAGCTTTCTTT. Its protein product is CASSSAAGSTEAFF. The chain links TRBV19 to TRBJ1-1, with D possibly matching TRBD1 (5 bases). This CDR3 is 14 amino acids long. With 5 bases removed from V and 4 bases from J, the gap between germline ends came to 14 bases. In germline, CDR1 is LNHDA, CDR2 SQIVND (reference sequence).

The J gene is TRBJ1-5, the V gene TRBV19; tentative D call: TRBD1 (5 bases). Germline lookup yields CDR1 LNHDA and CDR2 SQIVND (reference sequence). Trimming removed 5 bases at V and 2 bases at J, with 19 bases between. The CDR3 contains 17 residues. CDR3 loop: CASSPRQLYRGNQPQHF. The CDR3 bases are TGTGCCAGTAGTCCACGACAGTTATACCGGGGCAATCAGCCCCAGCATTTT.

The chain recombines TRBV3-1 (or the pseudogene TRBV3-2) with TRBJ2-3; 13 bases line up with TRBD2. The ends lost 3 bases at V and 2 bases at J; junction bases unmatched: 5. The CDR3 covers 17 residues. CDR1 is LGHDT, CDR2 YNNKEL, per germline (reference sequence). The CDR3 sequence: CASSHDTSGRVTDTQYF. In DNA form, the CDR3 reads TGTGCCAGCAGCCATGACACTAGCGGGAGGGTCACAGATACGCAGTATTTT.

The chain carries TRBV9 and TRBJ2-1, with 11 positions matching TRBD2. V gave up 4 bases and J gave up 9 bases; unmatched junction bases: 18. CDR3 length: 18 amino acids. Germline assignment: CDR1 SGDLS and CDR2 YYNGEE. The CDR3 loop is CASSLREGVAGGRGEQFF. DNA of the CDR3: TGTGCCAGCAGCTTACGAGAGGGAGTAGCGGGAGGGAGAGGTGAGCAGTTCTTC.

J is TRBJ2-6 and V is TRBV7-8; D call uncertain. The V gene's germline CDR1 is SGHVS and CDR2 FQNEAQ. There are 13 residues in the CDR3. The V end was cut by 6 bases, the J end by 0 bases, with 3 bases between. DNA for the CDR3: TGTGCCAGCAGTAGCTCTGGGGCCAACGTCCTGACTTTC. Amino acids: CASSSSGANVLTF.

V and J are TRBV28 and TRBJ1-4; possibly TRBD1 for D (6 bases). Trimming took 6 bases from V and 4 from J, leaving 12 bases between them. CDR3 length: 14 residues. Germline CDR1 MDHEN, CDR2 SYDVKM. Here the CDR3 reads CASRQDSSNEKLFF. CDR3 bases: TGTGCCAGCAGACAGGACAGCAGTAATGAAAAACTGTTTTTT.

The chain employs TRBV7-2 and TRBJ2-1, with a possible D match to TRBD2 (6 bases). Germline V lookup: CDR1 SGHTA, CDR2 FQGNSA. The CDR3 has 17 residues. The germline V and J ends were trimmed by 5 bases and 4 bases, with 21 bases remaining between them. CDR3 in amino acids: CASSLTRSGGVYNEQFF. Written as DNA, the CDR3 is TGTGCCAGCAGCCTAACCCGCAGCGGAGGGGTATACAATGAGCAGTTCTTC.

The V and J genes are TRBV18 and TRBJ2-7, with 9 bases identical to TRBD1. The CDR3 consists of 13 residues. Germline V gives CDR1 KGHSH, CDR2 LQKENI. The V segment lost 3 bases and the J segment 5 bases; nucleotides outside the gene matches: 2. CDR3 nucleotide sequence: TGTGCCAGCTCACCGGGGACAGGGAACGAGCAGTACTTC. Amino acids: CASSPGTGNEQYF.

The V call is TRBV19, the J call TRBJ1-5, with 7 nucleotides matching TRBD1. Per germline, CDR1 LNHDA and CDR2 SQIVND (reference sequence). V shed 5 bases and J 3 bases; nucleotides not matched to a gene: 10. CDR3 length equals 16 residues. CDR3 protein: CASSLRGGGINQPQHF. For the CDR3, the DNA is TGTGCCAGTAGTCTGAGAGGGGGCGGTATCAATCAGCCCCAGCATTTT.

The genes are TRBV3-1 (or the pseudogene TRBV3-2) and TRBJ2-5, with 10 bases fitting TRBD1. The CDR3 totals 14 residues. The V gene end was trimmed by 3 bases and the J gene end by 5 bases; junction bases not matched to a gene: 3. In germline, CDR1 is LGHDT, CDR2 YNNKEL (reference sequence). CDR3 protein: CASSQTGGFETQYF. The CDR3 DNA reads as TGTGCCAGCAGCCAGACAGGGGGCTTCGAGACCCAGTACTTC.

This clone was seen more than once but under ten times. The same CDR3 also results from other DNA sequences found in this sample. The V gene is TRBV5-1, the J gene TRBJ2-1, with TRBD1 identical over 8 bases. V lost 0 bases, J lost 4 bases, and 3 bases stayed unmatched. This CDR3 spans 15 amino acids. Per the germline V gene, CDR1 is SGHRS and CDR2 is YFSETQ. This CDR3 is CASSLGQGAYNEQFF. The CDR3 DNA sequence: TGCGCCAGCAGCTTGGGGCAGGGGGCTTACAATGAGCAGTTCTTC.

The chain carries TRBV30 and TRBJ2-5, with D perhaps TRBD1 (6 bases). With 5 bases removed from V and 2 bases from J, the gap between germline ends came to 9 bases. Germline CDR1 is GTSNPN and CDR2 is SVGIG (reference sequence). The CDR3 is 12 residues long. CDR3 amino acids: CAWGQTQETQYF. CDR3 DNA sequence: TGTGCCTGGGGACAGACTCAAGAGACCCAGTACTTC.

This clone was recorded a few times. The chain links TRBV27 to TRBJ2-1; TRBD2 might be the D (5 bases). In germline, CDR1 is MNHEY, CDR2 SMNVEV (reference sequence). Trimming left V 4 bases short and J 9 bases short, with 7 bases between. This CDR3 has 11 amino acids. CDR3 nucleotides: TGTGCCAGCAGTTACGGGATTGAGCAGTTCTTC. Its protein is CASSYGIEQFF.

This CDR3 is CASSPRTSGGYNEQFF. Here the CDR3 DNA reads TGTGCCAGCAGCCCACGGACTAGCGGGGGATACAATGAGCAGTTCTTC. The chain carries TRBV7-2 and TRBJ2-1; 13 nucleotides agree with TRBD2. J was trimmed by 4 bases and V by 5 bases; bases with no gene match: 5. The germline CDR1 and CDR2 sequences are SGHTA and FQGNSA. There are 16 residues in the CDR3.

This chain's CDR3 is CASSLTRTDGGEQYF. CDR3 in DNA: TGCGCCAGCAGCCTGACCCGGACAGACGGAGGAGAGCAGTACTTC. This sequence joins TRBV4-1 and TRBJ2-7; a weak D match, TRBD1 (6 bases). The CDR3 contains 15 residues. V lost 4 bases to trimming and J lost 7 bases, with 20 bases between them. From germline, CDR1 is MGHRA and CDR2 YSYEKL.

The V gene is TRBV27, the J gene TRBJ2-6; the match to TRBD1 covers 8 bases. Germline V CDR1 and CDR2: MNHEY, SMNVEV (reference sequence). The CDR3 consists of 17 residues. V gave up 5 bases and J gave up 0 bases; unmatched junction bases: 6. CDR3: CASSLDRAYSGANVLTF. CDR3 DNA sequence: TGTGCCAGCAGTCTGGACAGGGCCTACTCTGGGGCCAACGTCCTGACTTTC.

The V gene is TRBV29-1, the J gene TRBJ1-3; 7 nucleotides agree with TRBD1. CDR3 length equals 12 residues. Germline CDR1 is SQVTM and CDR2 is ANQGSEA. V gave up 7 bases and J gave up 1 base; unmatched junction bases: 1. The CDR3 DNA follows: TGCAGCGCGGGACAGTCTGGAAACACCATATATTTT. Protein product: CSAGQSGNTIYF.

This sequence joins TRBV4-1 and TRBJ1-2; 9 nucleotides match TRBD1. Per the germline V gene, CDR1 is MGHRA and CDR2 is YSYEKL. The V segment lost 2 bases and the J segment 4 bases; nucleotides outside the gene matches: 5. The CDR3 has 15 amino acids. CDR3: CASSQQGTGIYGYTF. Written as DNA, the CDR3 is TGCGCCAGCAGCCAACAAGGGACAGGGATCTATGGCTACACCTTC.

This chain links TRBV10-3 with TRBJ2-3; a possible D gene is TRBD1 (6 bases). Germline CDR1 reads ENHRY; CDR2 reads SYGVKD. Deletions cut 2 bases from V and 1 base from J, with 10 bases between. This CDR3 is built from 15 residues. The CDR3 DNA sequence: TGTGCCATCAGTGAGGAGCAGGGGCGCACAGATACGCAGTATTTT. Its protein product is CAISEEQGRTDTQYF.

The chain carries TRBV19 and TRBJ1-1; D may be TRBD1 (6 bases). Germline V gene lookup returns CDR1 LNHDA and CDR2 SQIVND (reference sequence). The CDR3 length is 13 residues. Trimming removed 6 bases from V and 6 bases from J, with 14 bases in between. This CDR3 reads CASSLGTNAEAFF. The CDR3 DNA sequence: TGTGCCAGTAGCCTGGGGACAAACGCTGAAGCTTTCTTT.

V is TRBV3-1 (or the pseudogene TRBV3-2) and J is TRBJ1-1, with D perhaps matching TRBD1 (6 bases). Trimming pared 7 bases from V and 0 bases from J, leaving 12 bases between. From germline, CDR1 is LGHDT and CDR2 YNNKEL (reference sequence). The length of the CDR3 is 14 residues. This CDR3 reads CASKTGTLNTEAFF. The CDR3 DNA reads TGTGCCAGCAAAACCGGGACATTGAACACTGAAGCTTTCTTT.

The gene calls are TRBV6-5 and TRBJ1-1; TRBD1 matches at 7 bases. Germline V gene sequence: CDR1 MNHEY, CDR2 SVGAGI. Losses at the gene ends were 11 bases for V and 0 bases for J; bases not matched to a gene: 9. This CDR3 has 14 amino acids. In DNA form, the CDR3 reads TGTGCCGGCCGTAGACAGGGTATGAACACTGAAGCTTTCTTT. Residues: CAGRRQGMNTEAFF.

The rearrangement joins TRBV6-5 to TRBJ2-3, with D possibly matching TRBD2 (5 bases). Trimming shortened V by 6 bases and J by 1 base, and 11 bases separated the two germline ends. Germline V gene data show CDR1 as MNHEY and CDR2 as SVGAGI. The CDR3 extends over 14 amino acids. This CDR3 reads CASRADGGTDTQYF. As DNA, the CDR3 is TGTGCCAGCAGGGCGGACGGGGGCACAGATACGCAGTATTTT.

The CDR3 DNA is TGTGCCAGTCGGACTGACTCAGATACGCAGTATTTT. It is translated as CASRTDSDTQYF. The rearrangement uses TRBV5-4 and TRBJ2-3; D is perhaps TRBD2 (5 bases). This CDR3 has 12 amino acids. V dropped 8 bases and J dropped 4 bases, with 11 bases sitting between them. Germline V gene lookup returns CDR1 SGHNT and CDR2 YYREEE (reference sequence). Full variable domain (rest looked up from reference TRBV5-4 and TRBJ2-3): ETGVTQSPTHLIKTRGQQVTLRCSSQSGHNTVSWYQQALGQGPQFIFQYYREEENGRGNFPPRFSGLQFPNYSSELNVNALELDDSALYLCASRTDSDTQYFGPGTRLTVL.

The J gene is TRBJ1-6, the V gene TRBV9, with 7 bases that match TRBD1. The V gene's germline CDR1 is SGDLS and CDR2 YYNGEE. The CDR3 runs to 14 residues. The V and J ends lost 3 bases and 9 bases, in that order; junction bases with no gene match: 6. Written as DNA, the CDR3 is TGTGCCAGCAGCGGGGACAGCCCTAGTTCACCCCTCCACTTT. Amino acid sequence: CASSGDSPSSPLHF.

V and J are TRBV19 and TRBJ2-3; tentatively, D is TRBD1 (6 bases). CDR1 and CDR2 from the germline V gene are LNHDA and SQIVND (reference sequence). CDR3 length: 12 amino acids. Trimming removed 3 bases at V and 6 bases at J, with 7 bases between. The CDR3 loop is CASSMRGDTQYF. The CDR3 nucleotides are TGTGCCAGTAGTATGAGGGGGGATACGCAGTATTTT.